The present T cell receptor (beta chain) was sequenced within a study of cytomegalovirus exposure and HLA in healthy donors (dated by TCRdb to 2017 to 2019). Concerning the study at large: In an earlier analysis of under 600 of the donors, less than 350 Gb of sequence data and approximately 120 million unique TCR beta sequences from 180 million or so T cells were reported. An early release that covered fewer than 750 HLA-typed donors contained about 300 gigabases of sequencing data and approximately 85 million unique TCR sequences. Of the approximately 400 genotyped donors, roughly 80% were placed in the genetic ancestry cluster associated with self-reported Caucasian donors. The study was designed to test whether signatures of past pathogen exposure could be identified by cataloging public T cell receptors. Using immunosequencing, the study profiled T cell repertoires from approximately 700 subjects and related those repertoires to cytomegalovirus serostatus. A separate validation cohort of roughly 120 different subjects was used in addition to the roughly 700-subject first cohort. To predict cytomegalovirus infection status, the study combined high-throughput TCR immunosequencing, statistical association of individual TCRs with disease status, and machine learning. A later analysis re-examined previously published TCR beta repertoires from roughly 650 donors and added high-resolution HLA genotyping to investigate patterns of TCR occurrence. Rather than using new phenotypic data, the later analysis identified candidate immune exposures from TCR beta sequences and from how often those sequences occurred across donors. An earlier analysis of 587 of the donors used high-throughput TCR beta sequencing to judge whether each TCR beta V gene segment behaved as functional or pseudogenic. Donor age, sex, ethnicity and CMV serostatus were compiled alongside the repertoire data. In a later genetic analysis, genome-wide SNP genotypes for about 55% of the roughly 700 donors were used, and that subset was treated as a discovery cohort. Every discovery cohort repertoire had been produced on one sequencing platform. HLA typing included class I and class II loci at four-digit resolution. The number of donors typed differed by locus, with about 629-630 for A, B, C, DRB1 and DQB1, more than 500 for DQA1, under 610 for DPA1, and 472 for DPB1. Several DR-DQ haplotypes were treated as single units for association and clustering because of strong linkage in the cohort. Among about 390 genotyped donors of the cohort, an average of about 240,000 unique TCR beta nucleotide sequences were sequenced per donor, about a sixth of them non-productive. What the study reported, not specific to this receptor: Assigning TCR associations to individual alleles was difficult when HLA alleles, especially DR and DQ, strongly co-occurred. Immune exposure information for the cohort was limited to CMV serostatus. The authors suggested that the approach could potentially be generalized to other disease states and immunological phenotypes. In a later analysis, the rate of TCR association differed among HLA loci, with DRB1 alleles having the most associated TCRs and HLA-C alleles having the fewest. In this cohort, only TCR beta chains were sequenced, and detectable features were limited by the absence of alpha or paired-chain data. The study gave a list of 150 to 200 TCR beta chains associated with cytomegalovirus. A later genetic analysis associated a missense DCLRE1C variant with V-gene and J-gene trimming of TCR beta chains, and an independent cohort replicated the association. The sequencing pipeline was judged likely to have produced a cluster of highly shared sequence variants as a technical artifact. In an earlier analysis of more than 500 of the donors, most TCR beta V segments appeared in productive rearrangements about 87% or about 30% of the time, broadly matching IMGT annotations. Across donors, most TCR sequences were observed very rarely, whereas some public TCRs were present in many individuals. Specific HLA alleles were associated with 15,000 to 20,000 TCR beta sequences at a false discovery rate of 0.05 in a later analysis. In both the original and validation cohorts, the classifier was reported to diagnose cytomegalovirus status with high specificity and sensitivity. The presence/absence analyses assumed that sequencing depth was roughly uniform across donors, and that assumption may not be true. Because HLA typing was missing for some donors at each locus, association tests included only the typed subset. Some 15 rarely observed V segments, including chromosome 9 orphons, were excluded from the earlier analysis of almost 600 of the donors because counts were too low. In a later analysis, HLA-associated TCR beta chains showed more clonal expansion and lower generation probabilities than non-associated chains that were equally common. Compared with the roughly 710-donor mean, donors in an Asian-associated ancestry cluster had fewer N-insertions in productive TCRs, according to a later genetic analysis. Several of the top co-occurrence clusters appeared to be linked to parvovirus B19, influenza, CMV and Epstein-Barr virus, according to a later analysis. The 87-base-pair reads could not distinguish some IMGT-functional V segments, including TRBV6-2 and TRBV6-3, so those segments were excluded. A further reported finding was that TCR beta sequences accurately predicted the HLA-A and HLA-B alleles for most subjects in the first cohort. A few of the identified cytomegalovirus-associated TCR beta chains were confirmed in vitro to be specific for cytomegalovirus antigens. Linkage disequilibrium might explain the correlated functional status among segregating V segments, but an unknown experimental factor could not be ruled out. Most CMV-associated TCR beta chains appeared to be HLA-restricted in a later analysis, and the HLA associations seemed to be driven largely by CMV exposure.

The receptor library was made with the immunoSEQ multiplex PCR assay. A mixture of 60 forward primers for TCR Vbeta segments and 13 reverse primers for TCR Jbeta segments was used in the multiplex PCR. Amplification of the CDR3 region of rearranged TCR beta genes was performed with a multiplex PCR assay on genomic DNA. On the Illumina HiSeq System, the amplified TCR beta libraries were sequenced as 87-base-pair reads. Per the original workflow: In a later analysis, tens of millions of unique TCR beta chains were counted across the roughly 670 repertoires, and around 10 million of these chains were shared by at least two donors. A nearest-neighbor algorithm error-corrected the raw reads and collapsed the reads into unique sequences, merging closely related sequences to remove PCR and sequencing errors. V, D and J gene segments were assigned by aligning CDR3 sequences to IMGT reference sequences. For a sequence to be retained, a match of at least six nucleotides was required to both a V gene segment and a J gene segment. A rearrangement counted as productive if the CDR3 had no stop codons and remained in frame with V and J, and every other rearrangement counted as non-productive. Following IMGT convention, CDR3 was defined as the stretch from the second conserved V-encoded cysteine to the conserved J-encoded phenylalanine. The earlier analysis of 550 to 650 of the donors excluded any sequence lacking an unambiguous match to a single V gene segment. An earlier analysis of a few hundred of the donors called V segments functional above 56.7% productive rearrangements and segregating when the between-donor standard deviation exceeded 5%. A statistical classification framework was built to diagnose cytomegalovirus status from the catalog of TCR beta chain sequences. A later analysis assigned V and J genes by comparing TCR nucleotide sequences with IMGT/GENE-DB human TR gene sequences. A later analysis assigned CDR3 sequences and most-parsimonious VDJ recombination scenarios with the TCRdist pipeline. A later analysis defined each TCR beta chain by its CDR3 amino acid sequence plus V-gene family, and excluded reads lacking a unique V-gene family. As a way to deal with suspected cross-contamination and a sequencing artifact, a later analysis dropped roughly 620 nucleotide sequences that were highly shared and had low generation probability. For each public chain, a later analysis derived a clonal expansion index from normalized ranks of inferred template counts within each repertoire. A later analysis computed generation probabilities with a VDJ recombination model fitted to out-of-frame rearrangements, and checked the results against IGoR. A later analysis scored TCR-TCR, TCR-HLA and TCR-CMV co-occurrence with hypergeometric tests, applying a repertoire-size bias correction to TCR pairs. To estimate false discovery rates, a later analysis permuted the HLA or CMV assignments 20 times. In a later analysis, co-occurring TCRs were grouped with DBSCAN, and TCRdist sequence similarity was added when clustering was performed within HLA-allele-positive subsets. Repertoires with fewer than 30,000 or more than 120,000 public chains were left out of co-occurrence clustering, as were several repertoires with anomalous nucleotide sharing. TCRdb took this table from immuneACCESS and kept in-frame rearrangements with V and J called. Such tables lack part of the clones; where checked against another copy, unresolved V genes explain under half of the gap, and the rest is unexplained. The DNA gave D and trimming, while V, J and clone size come from that table. This sample's listing comprises under 250,000 clones. Clones ranked in the top ten supply 1.1% of the sample.

A remark on this clone: Its binding antigen is unknown.

The CDR3 runs 14 amino acids, cysteine and phenylalanine included. CDR3 DNA is the only sequence kept; it has 42 bases, read in frame from the first base. The V end loses 7 bases and the J end loses 7 bases, and a stretch of 19 bases separates them. CDR1 MDHEN and CDR2 SYDVKM were looked up in the germline V gene. The cohort consisted of 666 healthy bone marrow donors. Cohort members were all nominally healthy when sampled, although unrecorded immune exposures were likely present. The donor was CMV seropositive and belonged to the group of more than 250 seropositive cohort members. A peripheral blood sample was collected from each donor, and TCR beta sequencing was performed on peripheral blood mononuclear cells. Genomic DNA extraction from the blood cell samples was performed with the Qiagen DNeasy Blood Extraction Kit.

The sequenced sample was PBMCs. The chain uses TRBV28 and TRBJ1-2; the D segment could be TRBD1, given 5 matching bases. The TCR originated in a girl aged 2 to 10 in good health and CMV-seropositive. CDR3 loop: CASNTPPQGGGYTF. The bases read TGTGCCAGCAACACACCCCCCCAGGGAGGTGGCTACACCTTC.